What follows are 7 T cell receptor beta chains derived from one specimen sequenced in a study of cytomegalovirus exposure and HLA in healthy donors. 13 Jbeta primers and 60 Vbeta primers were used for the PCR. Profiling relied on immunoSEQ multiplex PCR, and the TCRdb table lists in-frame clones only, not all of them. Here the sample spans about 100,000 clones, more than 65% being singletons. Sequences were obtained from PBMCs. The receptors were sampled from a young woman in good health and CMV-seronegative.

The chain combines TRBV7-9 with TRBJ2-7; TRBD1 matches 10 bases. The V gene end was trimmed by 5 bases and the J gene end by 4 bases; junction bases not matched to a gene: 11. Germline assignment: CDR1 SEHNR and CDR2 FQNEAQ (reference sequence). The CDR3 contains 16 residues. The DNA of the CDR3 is TGTGCCAGCAGCCACCTGTTTGGGACAGGGGATTACGAGCAGTACTTC. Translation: CASSHLFGTGDYEQYF.

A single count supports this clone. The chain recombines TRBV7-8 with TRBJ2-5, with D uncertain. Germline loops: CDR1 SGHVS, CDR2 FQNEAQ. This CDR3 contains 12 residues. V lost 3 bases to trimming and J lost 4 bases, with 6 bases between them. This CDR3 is CASSFTIETQYF. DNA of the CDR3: TGTGCCAGCAGCTTCACAATAGAGACCCAGTACTTC. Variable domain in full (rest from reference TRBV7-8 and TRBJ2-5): GAGVSQSPRYKVAKRGQDVALRCDPISGHVSLFWYQQALGQGPEFLTYFQNEAQLDKSGLPSDRFFAERPEGSVSTLKIQRTQQEDSAVYLCASSFTIETQYFGPGTRLLVL.

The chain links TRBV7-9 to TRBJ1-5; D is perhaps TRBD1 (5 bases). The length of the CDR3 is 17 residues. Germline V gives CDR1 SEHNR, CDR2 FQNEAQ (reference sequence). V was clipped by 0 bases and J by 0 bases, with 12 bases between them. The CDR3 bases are TGTGCCAGCAGCTTAGCGGAAGACAGCCGTAGCAATCAGCCCCAGCATTTT. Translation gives CASSLAEDSRSNQPQHF.

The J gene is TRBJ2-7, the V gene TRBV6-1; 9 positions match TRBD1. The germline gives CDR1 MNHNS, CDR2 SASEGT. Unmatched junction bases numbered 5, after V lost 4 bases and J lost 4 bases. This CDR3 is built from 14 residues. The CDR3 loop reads CASSGGQGGYEQYF. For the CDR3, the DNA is TGTGCCAGCAGTGGGGGACAGGGAGGATACGAGCAGTACTTC.

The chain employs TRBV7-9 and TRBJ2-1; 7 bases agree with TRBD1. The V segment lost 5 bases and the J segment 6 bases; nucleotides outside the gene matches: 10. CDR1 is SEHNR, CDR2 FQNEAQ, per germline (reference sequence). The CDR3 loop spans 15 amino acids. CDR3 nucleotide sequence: TGTGCCAGCAGCACCAGGCTGACAGGGAGCAATGAGCAGTTCTTC. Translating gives CASSTRLTGSNEQFF.

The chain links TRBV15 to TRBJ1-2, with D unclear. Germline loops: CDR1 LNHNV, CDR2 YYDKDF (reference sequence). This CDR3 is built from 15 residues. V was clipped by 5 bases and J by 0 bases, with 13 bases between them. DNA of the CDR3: TGTGCCACCAGCGGCTCAGGAAGCCCTAACTATGGCTACACCTTC. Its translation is CATSGSGSPNYGYTF.

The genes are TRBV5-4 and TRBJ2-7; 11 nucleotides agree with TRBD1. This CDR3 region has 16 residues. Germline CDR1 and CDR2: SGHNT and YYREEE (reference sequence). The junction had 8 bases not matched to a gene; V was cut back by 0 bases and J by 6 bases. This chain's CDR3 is CASSLDVGQGAVEQYF. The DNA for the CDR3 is TGTGCCAGCAGCTTGGACGTAGGACAGGGGGCGGTCGAGCAGTACTTC.